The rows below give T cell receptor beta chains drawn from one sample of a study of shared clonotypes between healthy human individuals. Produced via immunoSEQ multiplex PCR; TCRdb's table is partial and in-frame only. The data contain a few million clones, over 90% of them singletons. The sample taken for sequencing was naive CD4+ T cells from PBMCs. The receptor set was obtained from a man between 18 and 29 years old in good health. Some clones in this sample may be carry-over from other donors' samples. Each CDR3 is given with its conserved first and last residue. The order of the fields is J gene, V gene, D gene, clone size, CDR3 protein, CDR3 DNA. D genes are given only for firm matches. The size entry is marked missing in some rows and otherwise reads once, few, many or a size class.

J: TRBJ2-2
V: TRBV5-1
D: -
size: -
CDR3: CASSFRAGSETGELFF
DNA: TGCGCCAGCAGCTTCAGGGCCGGTAGTGAGACCGGGGAGCTGTTTTTT

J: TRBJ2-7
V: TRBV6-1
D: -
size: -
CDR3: CASSEWGASSYEQYF
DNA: TGTGCCAGCAGTGAATGGGGGGCTAGCTCCTACGAGCAGTACTTC

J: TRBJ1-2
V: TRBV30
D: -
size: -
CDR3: CAWSTGLYGYTF
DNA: TGTGCCTGGAGTACGGGATTATATGGCTACACCTTC

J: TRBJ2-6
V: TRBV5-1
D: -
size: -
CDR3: CATTLGGSSGANVLTF
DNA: TGCGCCACTACACTTGGGGGATCCTCTGGGGCCAACGTCCTGACTTTC

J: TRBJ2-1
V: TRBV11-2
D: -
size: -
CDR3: CASSNRPGAGSYNEQFF
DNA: TGTGCCAGCAGCAACCGACCGGGCGCGGGGTCCTACAATGAGCAGTTCTTC

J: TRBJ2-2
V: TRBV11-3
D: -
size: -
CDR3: CASSLVAGELFF
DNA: TGTGCCAGCAGCTTGGTGGCCGGGGAGCTGTTTTTT

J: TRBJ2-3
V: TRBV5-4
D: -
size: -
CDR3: CASSPQVAEWDTQYF
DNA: TGTGCCAGCAGCCCCCAGGTGGCAGAGTGGGATACGCAGTATTTT

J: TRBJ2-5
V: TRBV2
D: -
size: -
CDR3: CASSEGRDLETQYF
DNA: TGTGCCAGCAGTGAAGGAAGGGATTTAGAGACCCAGTACTTC

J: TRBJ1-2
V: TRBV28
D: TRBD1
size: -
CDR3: CASSQRQGGRAGF
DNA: TGTGCCAGCAGCCAACGACAAGGGGGCAGGGCCGGCTTC

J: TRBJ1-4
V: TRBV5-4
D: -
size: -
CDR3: CASGGRFNEKLFF
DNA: TGTGCCAGCGGCGGACGGTTCAATGAAAAACTGTTTTTT

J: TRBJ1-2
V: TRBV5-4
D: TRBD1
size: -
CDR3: CASSSPGQGLYGYTF
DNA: TGTGCCAGCAGCTCACCGGGACAGGGACTTTATGGCTACACCTTC

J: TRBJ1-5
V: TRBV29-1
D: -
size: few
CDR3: CSVMGQGNQPQHF
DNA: TGCAGCGTTATGGGCCAGGGCAATCAGCCCCAGCATTTT

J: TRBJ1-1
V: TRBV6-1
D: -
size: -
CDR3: CASRATEAFF
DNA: TGTGCCAGCAGGGCCACTGAAGCTTTCTTT

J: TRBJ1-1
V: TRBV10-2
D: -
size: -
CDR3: CASRSPNTGANTEAFF
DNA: TGCGCCAGCAGGAGCCCGAATACGGGGGCGAACACTGAAGCTTTCTTT

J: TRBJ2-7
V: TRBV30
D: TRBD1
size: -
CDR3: CAWSPGSGGSYEQYF
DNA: TGTGCCTGGAGTCCCGGTTCAGGGGGCTCCTACGAGCAGTACTTC

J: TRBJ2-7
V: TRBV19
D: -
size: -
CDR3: CASSMSGRSYEQYF
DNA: TGTGCCAGTAGTATGTCAGGCCGCTCCTACGAGCAGTACTTC

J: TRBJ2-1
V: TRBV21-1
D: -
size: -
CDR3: CASSNVAGGGNEQFF
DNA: TGTGCCAGCAGCAACGTAGCGGGAGGCGGCAATGAGCAGTTCTTC

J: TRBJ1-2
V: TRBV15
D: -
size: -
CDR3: CATSRDTGDGYTF
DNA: TGTGCCACCAGCAGGGACACGGGGGATGGCTACACCTTC

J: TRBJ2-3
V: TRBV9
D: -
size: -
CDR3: CASSVSNGNTQYF
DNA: TGTGCCAGCAGCGTATCCAACGGTAATACGCAGTATTTT

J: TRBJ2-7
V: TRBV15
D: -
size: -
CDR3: CATSSFGAYEQYF
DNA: TGTGCCACCAGCAGTTTCGGAGCGTATGAGCAGTACTTC

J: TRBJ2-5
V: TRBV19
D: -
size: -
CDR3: CASTPTGASLPYF
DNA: TGTGCCAGTACTCCCACTGGTGCCTCCCTCCCGTACTTC

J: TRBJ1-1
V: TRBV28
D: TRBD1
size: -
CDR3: CASLTGGGLGTEAFF
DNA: TGTGCCAGTTTGACAGGGGGCGGGTTAGGCACTGAAGCTTTCTTT

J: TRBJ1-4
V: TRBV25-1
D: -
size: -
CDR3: CASSEPTAVNEKLFF
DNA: TGTGCCAGCAGTGAACCGACAGCGGTTAATGAAAAACTGTTTTTT

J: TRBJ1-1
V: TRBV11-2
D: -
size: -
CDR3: CASSLGHRDTEAFF
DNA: TGTGCCAGCAGCTTAGGTCACAGGGACACTGAAGCTTTCTTT

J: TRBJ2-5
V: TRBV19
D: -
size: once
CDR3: CASSDRGQETQYF
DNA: TGTGCCAGTAGCGACCGGGGACAAGAGACCCAGTACTTC

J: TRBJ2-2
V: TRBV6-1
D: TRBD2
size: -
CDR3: CASGATSGRVSTGELFF
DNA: TGTGCCAGCGGTGCGACTAGCGGGAGGGTTAGCACCGGGGAGCTGTTTTTT

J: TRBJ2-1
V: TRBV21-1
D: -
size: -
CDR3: CASSKGLAGGINNEQFF
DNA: TGTGCCAGCAGCAAGGGACTAGCGGGAGGGATTAACAATGAGCAGTTCTTC

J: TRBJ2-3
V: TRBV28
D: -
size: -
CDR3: CAESPGGWTDTQYF
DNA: TGTGCCGAGTCGCCTGGGGGTTGGACAGATACGCAGTATTTT

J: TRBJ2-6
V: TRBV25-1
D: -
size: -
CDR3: CASSLQGSGANVLTF
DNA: TGTGCCAGCAGCCTACAGGGCTCCGGGGCCAACGTCCTGACTTTC

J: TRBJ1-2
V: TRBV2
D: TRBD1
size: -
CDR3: CASRDRGGGYTF
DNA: TGTGCCAGCAGAGACAGGGGAGGCGGCTACACCTTC

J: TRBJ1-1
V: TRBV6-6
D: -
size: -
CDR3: CASSYVGGRYTEAFF
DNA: TGTGCCAGCAGTTACGTGGGGGGGCGGTACACTGAAGCTTTCTTT

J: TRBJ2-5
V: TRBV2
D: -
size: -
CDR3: CASRTESTGETQYF
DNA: TGTGCCAGCAGGACGGAGAGCACGGGGGAGACCCAGTACTTC

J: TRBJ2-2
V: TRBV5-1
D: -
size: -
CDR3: CASSLGVNTGELFF
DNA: TGCGCCAGCAGCTTGGGGGTTAACACCGGGGAGCTGTTTTTT

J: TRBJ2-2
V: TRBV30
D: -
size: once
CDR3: CAWSVGGTTGELFF
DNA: TGTGCCTGGAGTGTGGGGGGAACCACCGGGGAGCTGTTTTTT

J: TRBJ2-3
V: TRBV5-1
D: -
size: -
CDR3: CASSSFAGDITDTQYF
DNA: TGCGCCAGCAGTTCGTTCGCAGGGGACATTACAGATACGCAGTATTTT

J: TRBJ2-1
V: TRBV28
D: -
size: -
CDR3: CASLMRGRSSYNEQFF
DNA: TGTGCCAGCCTCATGAGGGGGAGGAGCTCCTACAATGAGCAGTTCTTC

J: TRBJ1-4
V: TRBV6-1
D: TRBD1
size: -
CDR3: CASSVTGGRANEKLFF
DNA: TGTGCCAGCAGTGTGACAGGGGGCAGGGCTAATGAAAAACTGTTTTTT

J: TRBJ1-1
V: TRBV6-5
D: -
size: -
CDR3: CASTLPGVGLTFF
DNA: TGTGCCAGCACCCTTCCGGGGGTAGGGCTGACTTTCTTT

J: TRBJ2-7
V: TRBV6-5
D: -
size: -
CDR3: CASSYSILAQTYEQYF
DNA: TGTGCCAGCAGTTACTCGATTCTAGCGCAGACCTACGAGCAGTACTTC

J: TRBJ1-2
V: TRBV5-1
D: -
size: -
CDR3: CASSLGWAMGEDGYTF
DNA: TGCGCCAGCAGCTTGGGTTGGGCCATGGGAGAGGATGGCTACACCTTC

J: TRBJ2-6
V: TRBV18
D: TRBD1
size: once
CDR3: CASSPGTGLSGANVLTF
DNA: TGTGCCAGCTCACCCGGGACAGGTCTATCTGGGGCCAACGTCCTGACTTTC

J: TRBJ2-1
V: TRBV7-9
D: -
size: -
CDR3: CASRRGVGNEQFF
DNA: TGTGCCAGCAGACGTGGGGTTGGCAATGAGCAGTTCTTC

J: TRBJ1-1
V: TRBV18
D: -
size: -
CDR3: CASSPKGINAEAFF
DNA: TGTGCCAGCTCACCTAAGGGGATCAACGCTGAAGCTTTCTTT

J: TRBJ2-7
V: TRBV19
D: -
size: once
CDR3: CASSAQTGRMGVEQYF
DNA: TGTGCCAGTAGTGCCCAAACAGGGAGAATGGGGGTCGAGCAGTACTTC

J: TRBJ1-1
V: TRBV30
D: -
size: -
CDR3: CACPGHQNTEAFF
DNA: TGTGCCTGTCCGGGACACCAGAACACTGAAGCTTTCTTT

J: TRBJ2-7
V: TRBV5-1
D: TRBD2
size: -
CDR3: CASSFPPGTSVYEQYF
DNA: TGCGCCAGCAGCTTCCCCCCAGGGACTAGCGTCTACGAGCAGTACTTC

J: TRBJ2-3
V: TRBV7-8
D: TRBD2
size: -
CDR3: CASSLGVAGYTDTQYF
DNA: TGTGCCAGCAGCTTAGGTGTAGCGGGGTACACAGATACGCAGTATTTT

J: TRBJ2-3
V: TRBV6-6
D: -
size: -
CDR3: CASSYWVGRYTDTQYF
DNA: TGTGCCAGCAGTTACTGGGTGGGGCGGTACACAGATACGCAGTATTTT

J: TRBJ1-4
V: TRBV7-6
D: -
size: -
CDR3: CASSSQGEKLFF
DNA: TGTGCCAGCAGCTCCCAGGGGGAAAAACTGTTTTTT

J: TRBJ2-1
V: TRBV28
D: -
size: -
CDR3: CASSLGAQPYNEQFF
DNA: TGTGCCAGCAGTTTAGGCGCCCAGCCCTACAATGAGCAGTTCTTC

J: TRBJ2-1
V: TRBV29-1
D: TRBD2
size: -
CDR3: CSVGSLAGGTNEQFF
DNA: TGCAGCGTAGGATCCCTAGCGGGAGGAACGAATGAGCAGTTCTTC

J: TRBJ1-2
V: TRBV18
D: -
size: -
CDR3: CASSRGYGYTF
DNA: TGTGCCAGCTCACGAGGTTATGGCTACACCTTC

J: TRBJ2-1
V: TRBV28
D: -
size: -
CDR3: CASTQLTGPEGPRHEQFF
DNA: TGTGCCAGCACCCAACTCACAGGGCCCGAGGGGCCAAGGCATGAGCAGTTCTTC

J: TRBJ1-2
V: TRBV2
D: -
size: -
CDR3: CASSERIGYTF
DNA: TGTGCCAGCAGTGAAAGAATAGGCTACACCTTC

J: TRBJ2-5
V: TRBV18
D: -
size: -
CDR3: CASSPARNQETQYF
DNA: TGTGCCAGCTCACCTGCCCGGAACCAAGAGACCCAGTACTTC

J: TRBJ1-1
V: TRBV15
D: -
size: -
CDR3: CATSRGAVRGTEAFF
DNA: TGTGCCACCAGCAGAGGTGCGGTAAGGGGGACGGAAGCTTTCTTT

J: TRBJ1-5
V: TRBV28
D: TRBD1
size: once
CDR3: CASGTGNQPQHF
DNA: TGTGCCAGCGGGACAGGTAATCAGCCCCAGCATTTT